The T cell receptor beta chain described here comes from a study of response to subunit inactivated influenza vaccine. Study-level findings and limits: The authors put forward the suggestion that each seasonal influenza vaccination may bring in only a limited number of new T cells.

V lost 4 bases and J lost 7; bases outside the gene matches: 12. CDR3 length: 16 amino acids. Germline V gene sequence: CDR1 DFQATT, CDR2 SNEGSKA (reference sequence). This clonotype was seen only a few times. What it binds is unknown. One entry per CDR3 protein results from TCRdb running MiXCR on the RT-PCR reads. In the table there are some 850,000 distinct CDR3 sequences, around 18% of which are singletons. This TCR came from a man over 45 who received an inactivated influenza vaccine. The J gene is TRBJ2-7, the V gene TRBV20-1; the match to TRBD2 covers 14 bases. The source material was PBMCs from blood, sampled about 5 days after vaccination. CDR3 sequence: CSATGTSGSNAREQYF. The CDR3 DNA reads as TGCAGTGCTACCGGGACTAGCGGGAGCAATGCTCGGGAGCAGTACTTC.